This entry is about one T cell receptor beta chain. Its antigen is as yet unknown. Oncomine TCR Beta short-read sequencing was applied to DNA from cultured CD4+ T cells. Each CDR3 protein gets one entry after TCRdb re-called the PCR reads with MiXCR. The table includes just under 20,000 distinct CDR3 sequences, 26% detected once. The entry originates in a study of vaccination and CD4 T cells after COVID-19. Study-wide results and limits: There was no significant change from roughly 21 to 40 median reactive clonotypes.

The treatment here: roughly 10-day PBMC culture with coronavirus spike peptide pools or control peptides (ViraFEST assay). Culture of fewer than 2.5 million PBMCs per well took place with about 9.1 IU/ml IL-2 and 10 ug/ml peptide pools. Trimming pared 5 bases from V and 5 bases from J, leaving 9 bases between. The CDR3 is made up of 12 amino acids. The sequence derives from a human donor with COVID-19. Sequencing used cultured CD4+ T cells from blood. This chain links TRBV12-3 or TRBV12-4 with TRBJ2-5; tentative D call: TRBD1 (5 bases). CDR3 in amino acids: CASSLGVETQYF. DNA for the CDR3: TGTGCCAGCAGTCTAGGGGTGGAGACCCAGTACTTC.